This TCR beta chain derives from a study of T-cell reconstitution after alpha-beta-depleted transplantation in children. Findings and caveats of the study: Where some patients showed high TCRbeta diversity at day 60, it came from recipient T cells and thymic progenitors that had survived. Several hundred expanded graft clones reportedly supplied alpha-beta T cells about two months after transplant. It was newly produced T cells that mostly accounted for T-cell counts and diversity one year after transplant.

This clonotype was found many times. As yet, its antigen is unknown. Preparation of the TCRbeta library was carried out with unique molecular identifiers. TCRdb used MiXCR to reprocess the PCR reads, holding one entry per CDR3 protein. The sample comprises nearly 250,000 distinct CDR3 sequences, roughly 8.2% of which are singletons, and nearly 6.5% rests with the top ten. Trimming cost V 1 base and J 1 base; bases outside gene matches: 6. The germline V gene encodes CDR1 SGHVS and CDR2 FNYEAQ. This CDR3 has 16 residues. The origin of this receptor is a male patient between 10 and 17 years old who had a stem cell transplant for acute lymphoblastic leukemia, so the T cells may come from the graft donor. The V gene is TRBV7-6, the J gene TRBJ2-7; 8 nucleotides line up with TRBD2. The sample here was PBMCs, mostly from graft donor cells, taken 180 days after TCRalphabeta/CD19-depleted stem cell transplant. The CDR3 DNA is TGTGCCAGCAGCTTAGGGGCTAGCGGGTCTTCCTACGAGCAGTACTTC. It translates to CASSLGASGSSYEQYF. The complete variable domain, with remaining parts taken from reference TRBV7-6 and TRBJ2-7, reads GAGVSQSPRYKVTKRGQDVALRCDPISGHVSLYWYRQALGQGPEFLTYFNYEAQQDKSGLPNDRFSAERPEGSISTLTIQRTEQRDSAMYRCASSLGASGSSYEQYFGPGTRLTVT.